This is a list of T cell receptor beta chains from one sample in a study of blood T cell repertoires in COVID-19. Generated by immunoSEQ multiplex PCR, the TCRdb table keeps only in-frame clones and is missing some. The sample records about 70,000 clones, under 95% being singletons. The sample consisted of peripheral blood. The source of these receptors is a human donor in a cohort sampled during active COVID-19. Each CDR3 is given with its conserved first and last residue. A D gene is named only where the DNA matches it firmly. Rows may omit the clone size; those that give it use once, few, many or a size class.

TRBV12-3/TRBV12-4	TRBJ2-7	-	-	CASSRLDYEQYF	TGTGCCAGCAGCCGACTAGACTACGAGCAGTACTTC
TRBV4-2	TRBJ1-2	TRBD1	-	CASSLETGTGSPRDGYTF	TGTGCCAGCAGCCTCGAAACCGGGACAGGGTCCCCTCGCGATGGCTACACCTTC
TRBV19	TRBJ1-3	-	-	CASSTNRDFVGNTIYF	TGTGCCAGTAGTACCAACAGGGATTTTGTCGGAAACACCATATATTTT
TRBV24-1	TRBJ1-1	-	-	CATSDTPRTEDTEAFF	TGTGCCACCAGTGATACCCCCCGGACAGAAGACACTGAAGCTTTCTTT
TRBV27	TRBJ2-7	-	-	CASSFSPSSYEQYF	TGTGCCAGCAGTTTTAGTCCTAGCTCCTACGAGCAGTACTTC
TRBV28	TRBJ1-2	TRBD1	-	CASSSPGTVYGYTF	TGTGCCAGCAGTTCTCCCGGGACAGTTTATGGCTACACCTTC
TRBV10-3	TRBJ2-5	TRBD2	-	CAISAPGRREQYF	TGTGCCATCAGTGCCCCCGGTAGGCGGGAGCAGTACTTC
TRBV9	TRBJ2-7	TRBD2	-	CASSVGSGGSYEQYF	TGTGCCAGCAGCGTAGGTAGCGGGGGCTCCTACGAGCAGTACTTC
TRBV5-1	TRBJ1-2	-	-	CASRTLEGANYGYTF	TGCGCCAGCAGAACCTTAGAGGGGGCTAACTATGGCTACACCTTC
TRBV11-2	TRBJ1-6	TRBD1	-	CASSKQKLPGQHNSPLHF	TGTGCCAGCAGCAAACAAAAACTACCGGGACAGCATAATTCACCCCTCCACTTT
TRBV14	TRBJ2-7	-	-	CASSQETGSSYEQYF	TGTGCCAGCAGCCAAGAAACAGGGAGCTCCTACGAGCAGTACTTC
TRBV28	TRBJ1-2	TRBD1	-	CASSLGQGTQLGGYTF	TGTGCCAGCAGCCTTGGACAGGGGACACAGTTGGGAGGCTACACCTTC
TRBV7-2	TRBJ1-4	-	few	CASSYSTNEKLFF	TGTGCCAGCAGCTACTCAACTAATGAAAAACTGTTTTTT
TRBV28	TRBJ1-1	-	-	CATLRGAAEAFF	TGTGCCACCCTGCGGGGGGCGGCTGAAGCTTTCTTT
TRBV19	TRBJ1-5	-	-	CASTPGRGGDQPQHF	TGTGCCAGTACCCCGGGGAGGGGAGGGGATCAGCCCCAGCATTTT
TRBV30	TRBJ2-6	TRBD1	-	CASPGTGPSGANVLTF	TGTGCCTCCCCCGGGACAGGGCCCTCTGGGGCCAACGTCCTGACTTTC
TRBV27	TRBJ1-1	-	-	CASSIQGRGTEAFF	TGTGCCAGCAGTATACAGGGCCGGGGCACTGAAGCTTTCTTT
TRBV2	TRBJ2-7	-	-	CASSERGSGAYEQYF	TGTGCCAGCAGTGAACGGGGTTCAGGGGCCTACGAGCAGTACTTC
TRBV19	TRBJ2-4	TRBD1	-	CASSTGGDKNIQYF	TGTGCCAGTAGTACAGGGGGCGATAAAAACATTCAGTACTTC
TRBV28	TRBJ1-6	TRBD1	once	CASRLRPQGAGYNSPLHF	TGTGCCAGCAGGCTCCGACCCCAGGGGGCGGGGTATAATTCACCCCTCCACTTT
TRBV4-1	TRBJ1-1	TRBD1	few	CASSKTNFAGGPDTEAFF	TGCGCCAGCAGCAAAACAAACTTCGCAGGGGGTCCGGACACTGAAGCTTTCTTT
TRBV4-3	TRBJ1-2	-	-	CASSQESRRDGYTF	TGCGCCAGCAGCCAGGAAAGTCGCAGGGATGGCTACACCTTC
TRBV7-2	TRBJ2-7	TRBD2	-	CASSSGLAYEQYF	TGTGCCAGCAGCAGCGGACTAGCATACGAGCAGTACTTC
TRBV6-5	TRBJ2-5	TRBD1	-	CASSSGQGLETQYF	TGTGCCAGCAGTTCGGGACAGGGTCTGGAGACCCAGTACTTC
TRBV2	TRBJ1-1	-	-	CASSASGENTEAFF	TGTGCCAGCAGTGCATCGGGGGAGAATACTGAAGCTTTCTTT
TRBV28	TRBJ1-2	-	-	CASTGLNYGYTF	TGTGCCAGCACCGGACTCAACTATGGCTACACCTTC
TRBV4-2	TRBJ1-5	TRBD1	-	CASSQVWDRGFNQPQHF	TGTGCCAGCAGCCAAGTTTGGGACAGGGGGTTCAATCAGCCCCAGCATTTT
TRBV6-2/TRBV6-3	TRBJ2-5	TRBD2	-	CASSYTTSGEETQYF	TGTGCCAGCAGTTACACGACTAGCGGGGAAGAGACCCAGTACTTC
TRBV5-6	TRBJ2-7	-	-	CASSLGTGFGYEQYF	TGTGCCAGCAGCTTGGGAACAGGTTTTGGCTACGAGCAGTACTTC
TRBV19	TRBJ1-5	-	-	CASSNPGHLNQPQHF	TGTGCCAGTAGTAATCCGGGACACCTCAATCAGCCCCAGCATTTT
TRBV9	TRBJ1-1	-	-	CASSPPSTEAFF	TGTGCCAGCAGCCCCCCGAGCACTGAAGCTTTCTTT
TRBV7-6	TRBJ2-5	TRBD2	-	CASSLVPTSGAGETQYF	TGTGCCAGCAGCTTAGTCCCTACTAGCGGGGCCGGGGAGACCCAGTACTTC
TRBV19	TRBJ1-3	-	-	CASSIAGFLSGNTIYF	TGTGCCAGTAGTATAGCCGGGTTCCTCTCTGGAAACACCATATATTTT
TRBV14	TRBJ2-1	TRBD1	-	CASSHDRVFNYNEQFF	TGTGCCAGCAGCCACGACAGGGTTTTCAACTACAATGAGCAGTTCTTC
TRBV27	TRBJ1-2	-	few	CASSSGDRNYGYTF	TGTGCCAGCAGTTCGGGCGACAGGAACTATGGCTACACCTTC
TRBV7-2	TRBJ1-2	TRBD1	-	CASSLGTGADGYTF	TGTGCCAGCAGCCTCGGGACAGGGGCGGATGGCTACACCTTC